The clone carrying this T cell receptor beta chain was found many times. Its antigen is not identified. The sample belongs to a study of T-cell memory formation after mild COVID-19. TCRdb analysed the 5' RACE reads with MiXCR anew, one entry per CDR3 protein. This sample carries some 43,000 distinct CDR3 sequences, around 6.1% of them seen once, and the ten largest clones take under 0.9%. Whole-study findings and limits: Most CD4+ clones that shrank were in CM and EM, while CD8+ ones turned up in EMRA. The finding that pre-infection memory included some responding clones suggested that cross-reactive memory joined. Clones contracting over day 15 to 85 were CD4/CD8 balanced, with later expanders leaning CD4+. Still unconfirmed is whether the second-wave clones peaking on day 37 recognized SARS-CoV-2.

Sequenced: PBMCs or a T cell subset sorted from them (not recorded which). The receptor was derived from an adult who had mild COVID-19 (a few samples of this study predate the infection). Cell type and time point are not known.

The chain's CDR3 is CASSLPGSTSAETQYF. The CDR3 nucleotides are TGTGCCAGCAGCCTCCCCGGATCGACTAGCGCAGAGACCCAGTACTTC. The chain combines TRBV7-3 with TRBJ2-5; TRBD2 matches at 8 bases. J gave up 4 bases and V 5 bases, and 12 bases lay outside the gene matches. The germline V gene has CDR1 SGHTA and CDR2 FQGTGA. The CDR3 consists of 16 residues. The whole variable domain, filled in from reference TRBV7-3 and TRBJ2-5, reads GAGVSQTPSNKVTEKGKYVELRCDPISGHTALYWYRQSLGQGPEFLIYFQGTGAADDSGLPNDRFFAVRPEGSVSTLKIQRTERGDSAVYLCASSLPGSTSAETQYFGPGTRLLVL.